This passage covers 10 T cell receptor beta chains from one sample sequenced in a study of shared clonotypes between healthy human individuals. This table comes from immunoSEQ multiplex PCR, and its TCRdb copy is limited to in-frame clones, with some not included. The sample holds roughly 2.6 million clones, more than 80% seen once. Sequencing was done on a sample of naive CD4+ T cells sorted from blood. This sample's subset: CD45RA+ positively selected. The receptor source for this set is a man aged 18 to 35 in good health.

J is TRBJ2-7 and V is TRBV11-2; 7 bases fit TRBD1. Germline CDR1 and CDR2: SGHAT and FQNNGV. The J segment lost 0 bases and the V segment lost 3 bases, leaving 8 bases of the junction unmatched. CDR3 length: 16 residues. CDR3 DNA: TGTGCCAGCAGCTTGGGGTGGGGACAGAACTCCTACGAGCAGTACTTC. Amino acids: CASSLGWGQNSYEQYF.

This chain links TRBV11-2 with TRBJ2-5, with TRBD1 identical over 10 bases. Looked up from germline, CDR1 is SGHAT and CDR2 is FQNNGV. The V segment lost 1 base and the J segment 4 bases; nucleotides outside the gene matches: 6. The CDR3 totals 16 residues. The CDR3 nucleotides are TGTGCCAGCAGCTTAGGGCGACAGGGGGCGGGAGAGACCCAGTACTTC. Its protein product is CASSLGRQGAGETQYF.

The chain has TRBV6-6 and TRBJ2-1, with TRBD1 as a possible D gene (6 bases). V was clipped by 2 bases and J by 7 bases, with 9 bases between them. Germline V gene lookup returns CDR1 MNHNY and CDR2 SVGAGI (reference sequence). This CDR3 spans 13 amino acids. The CDR3 loop reads CASSYDRSNEQFF. For the CDR3, the DNA is TGTGCCAGCAGTTACGACAGGAGTAATGAGCAGTTCTTC.

The V gene is TRBV10-3, the J gene TRBJ2-7; D could derive from TRBD1 or TRBD2 (5 bases each). CDR1 ENHRY and CDR2 SYGVKD come from the germline V gene. The CDR3 extends over 14 amino acids. The germline V and J ends were trimmed by 2 bases and 5 bases, with 13 bases remaining between them. In nucleotides, the CDR3 is TGTGCCATCAGTGAGAGTAGGGGAGCAAACGAGCAGTACTTC. Its protein product is CAISESRGANEQYF.

The chain employs TRBV4-1 and TRBJ2-4, with a possible D match to TRBD1 (6 bases). In germline, CDR1 is MGHRA, CDR2 YSYEKL. V was pared by 3 bases and J by 3 bases, with 12 bases between. CDR3 size: 15 residues. The DNA for the CDR3 is TGCGCCAGCAGCCAGCTCGGACAGAACAAAAACATTCAGTACTTC. It specifies CASSQLGQNKNIQYF.

The genes are TRBV6-5 and TRBJ1-2; D gene ambiguous. CDR3 length equals 14 residues. V was pared by 2 bases and J by 5 bases, with 12 bases between. CDR1 is MNHEY, CDR2 SVGAGI, per germline. This chain's CDR3 is CASSYEWVRYGYTF. CDR3 in DNA: TGTGCCAGCAGTTACGAGTGGGTGAGATATGGCTACACCTTC.

This rearrangement joins TRBV29-1 to TRBJ1-4; no clear D. Between the trimmed V and J ends, which lost 7 bases and 8 bases, there was a span of 17 bases. CDR1 is SQVTM and CDR2 is ANQGSEA in the germline V gene. The CDR3 extends over 13 amino acids. The CDR3 protein is CSAGFGDREKLFF. The DNA of the CDR3 is TGCAGCGCAGGTTTCGGGGATCGCGAAAAACTGTTTTTT.

The chain employs TRBV29-1 and TRBJ2-3, with TRBD2 identical over 10 bases. The CDR3 extends over 14 amino acids. Per germline, CDR1 SQVTM and CDR2 ANQGSEA. V lost 6 bases to trimming and J lost 2 bases; unmatched junction nucleotides: 5. The CDR3 spells CSVRAGGVTDTQYF. CDR3 in DNA: TGCAGCGTGAGAGCGGGGGGGGTCACAGATACGCAGTATTTT.

J is TRBJ2-3 and V is TRBV10-3; 12 bases match TRBD2. This CDR3 is 16 amino acids long. Germline CDR1 is ENHRY and CDR2 is SYGVKD. The junction had 4 bases not matched to a gene; V was cut back by 5 bases and J by 1 base. This chain's CDR3 is CAISPTSGSGTDTQYF. DNA of the CDR3: TGTGCCATCAGTCCGACTAGCGGGAGCGGCACAGATACGCAGTATTTT.

V usage is TRBV5-4 and J usage is TRBJ2-5, with 7 bases fitting TRBD1. The CDR3 consists of 14 residues. CDR1 SGHNT and CDR2 YYREEE come from the germline V gene (reference sequence). Trimming cost V 5 bases and J 1 base; bases outside gene matches: 5. As DNA, the CDR3 is TGTGCCAGCAGAATGAAGGGGGCCCAAGAGACCCAGTACTTC. Its translation is CASRMKGAQETQYF.